This T cell receptor (beta chain) originates from a study of cytomegalovirus exposure and HLA in healthy donors. General study points: As was reported, the HLA-A and HLA-B alleles of most subjects were accurately predicted from TCR beta sequences. An analysis that was carried out later associated 16,951 TCR beta sequences with HLA alleles at 0.05 false discovery rate. Per a prior analysis, the majority of TCR beta V segments were productive roughly 90% or roughly 30% of the time.

The PCR was carried out with 60 Vbeta primers and 13 Jbeta primers. Some clones are missing from TCRdb's copy, which holds only in-frame ones; the method was immunoSEQ multiplex PCR. The sample includes roughly 130,000 clones, roughly 68% of them seen just once. Germline CDR1 is SQVTM and CDR2 is ANQGSEA. The CDR3 consists of 12 residues. A remark on this clone: Its antigen is unidentified.

The sequence was collected from a woman aged 45 to 65 in good health and CMV-seropositive. Sequenced input: PBMCs. J is TRBJ2-5 and V is TRBV29-1; TRBD1 agrees at 7 bases. TRBJ2-7 explains the end of the DNA better; the J call may be wrong. The CDR3 DNA reads as TGCAGCGTTGGGCAGGGGGAGCGCGAGCAGTACTTC. This gives the protein CSVGQGEREQYF.